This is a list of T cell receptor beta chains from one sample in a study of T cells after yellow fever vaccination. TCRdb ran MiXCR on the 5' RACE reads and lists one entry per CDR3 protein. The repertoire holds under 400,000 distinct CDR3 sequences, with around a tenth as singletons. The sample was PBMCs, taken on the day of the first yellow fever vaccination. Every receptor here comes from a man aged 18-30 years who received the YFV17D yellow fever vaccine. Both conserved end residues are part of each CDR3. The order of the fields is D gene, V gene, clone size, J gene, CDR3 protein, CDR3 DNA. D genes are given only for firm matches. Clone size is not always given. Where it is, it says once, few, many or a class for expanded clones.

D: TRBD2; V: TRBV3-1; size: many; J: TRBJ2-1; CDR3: CASSLAGNYNEQFF; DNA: TGTGCCAGCAGCCTAGCGGGGAACTACAATGAGCAGTTCTTC
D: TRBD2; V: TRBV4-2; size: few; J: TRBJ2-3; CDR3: CASSQDQGLAGGRGPDTQYF; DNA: TGTGCCAGCAGCCAAGATCAAGGGCTAGCGGGGGGGCGGGGCCCAGATACGCAGTATTTT
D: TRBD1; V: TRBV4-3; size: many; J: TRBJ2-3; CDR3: CASSRGQGADTQYF; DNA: TGCGCCAGCAGCCGAGGACAGGGTGCAGATACGCAGTATTTT
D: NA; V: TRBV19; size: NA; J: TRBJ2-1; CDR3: CASSRGTKQFF; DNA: TGTGCCAGTTCACGCGGGACCAAGCAGTTCTTC
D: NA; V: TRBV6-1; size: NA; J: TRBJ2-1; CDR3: CASSPWGTDSYNEQFF; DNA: TGTGCCAGCAGCCCTTGGGGGACTGACTCCTACAATGAGCAGTTCTTC
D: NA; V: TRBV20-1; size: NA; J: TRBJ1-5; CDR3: CSARQHNQPQHF; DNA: TGCAGTGCAAGGCAGCACAATCAGCCCCAGCATTTT
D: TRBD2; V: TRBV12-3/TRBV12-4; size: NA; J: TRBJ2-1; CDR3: CASSRLAGPSYNEQFF; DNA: TGTGCCAGCAGCCGACTAGCGGGGCCTTCCTACAATGAGCAGTTCTTC
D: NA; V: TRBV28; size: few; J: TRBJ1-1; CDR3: CASTPPSGQASTEAFF; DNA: TGTGCCAGCACCCCTCCATCGGGGCAGGCGAGCACTGAAGCTTTCTTT
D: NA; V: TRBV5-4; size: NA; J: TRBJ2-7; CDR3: CASSSVVGEQYF; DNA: TGTGCCAGCAGCAGCGTGGTAGGCGAGCAGTACTTC
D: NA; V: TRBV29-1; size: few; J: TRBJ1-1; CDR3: CSVAKGQLEAFF; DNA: TGCAGCGTCGCCAAGGGGCAGCTTGAAGCTTTCTTT
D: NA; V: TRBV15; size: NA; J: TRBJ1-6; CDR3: CATSRAGSPLHF; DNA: TGTGCCACCAGCAGAGCCGGCTCACCCCTCCACTTT
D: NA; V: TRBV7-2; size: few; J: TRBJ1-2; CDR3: CASSLAGRRGGYTF; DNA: TGTGCCAGCAGCTTAGCGGGACGCCGCGGTGGCTACACCTTC
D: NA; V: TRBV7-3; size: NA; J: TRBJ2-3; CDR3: CASSSGRQGGNTDTQYF; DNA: TGTGCCAGCAGCTCTGGACGACAGGGAGGGAACACAGATACGCAGTATTTT
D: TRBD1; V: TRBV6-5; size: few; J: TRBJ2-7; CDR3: CASSSTGKPYEQYF; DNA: TGTGCCAGCAGTTCGACAGGGAAGCCCTACGAGCAGTACTTC
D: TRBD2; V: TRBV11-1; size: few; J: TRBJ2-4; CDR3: CASSPAPAGGSFVDIQYF; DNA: TGTGCCAGCAGCCCCGCCCCGGCGGGGGGTTCTTTCGTGGACATTCAGTACTTC
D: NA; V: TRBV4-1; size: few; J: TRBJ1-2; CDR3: CASSQVAGTYGYTF; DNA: TGCGCCAGCAGCCAAGTAGCAGGGACTTATGGCTACACCTTC
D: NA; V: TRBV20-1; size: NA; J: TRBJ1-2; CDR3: CSARRPIERGYTF; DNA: TGCAGTGCTAGAAGGCCGATTGAGCGAGGCTACACCTTC
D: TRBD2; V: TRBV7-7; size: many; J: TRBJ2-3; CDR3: CASSYAAGGTDTQYF; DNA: TGTGCTAGCAGCTACGCAGCGGGGGGCACAGATACGCAGTATTTT
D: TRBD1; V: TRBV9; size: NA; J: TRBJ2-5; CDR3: CASSVDEGATQYF; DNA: TGTGCCAGCAGCGTAGATGAGGGGGCAACCCAGTACTTC
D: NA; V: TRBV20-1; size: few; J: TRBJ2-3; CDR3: CRGRLSTDTQYF; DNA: TGCAGGGGGCGACTAAGCACAGATACGCAGTATTTT
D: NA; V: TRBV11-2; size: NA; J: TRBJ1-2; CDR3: CASSLVLASNYGYTF; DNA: TGTGCCAGCAGCTTAGTTTTAGCTAGCAACTATGGCTACACCTTC
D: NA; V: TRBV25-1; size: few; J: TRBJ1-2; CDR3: CASSSPGVLNGYTF; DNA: TGTGCCAGCAGTTCCCCGGGGGTTTTGAATGGCTACACCTTC
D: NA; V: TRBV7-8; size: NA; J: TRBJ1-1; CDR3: CASSVYLGREAFF; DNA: TGTGCCAGCAGCGTATACCTGGGACGTGAAGCTTTCTTT
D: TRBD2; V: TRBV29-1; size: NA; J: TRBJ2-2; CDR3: CSVGMELAGALNTGELFF; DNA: TGCAGCGTTGGGATGGAGCTAGCGGGGGCCTTGAACACCGGGGAGCTGTTTTTT
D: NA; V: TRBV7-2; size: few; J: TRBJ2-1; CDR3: CASSFNAHNEQFF; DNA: TGTGCCAGCAGCTTTAACGCACACAATGAGCAGTTCTTC
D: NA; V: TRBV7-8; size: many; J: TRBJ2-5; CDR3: CASSLRGRVAQMETQYF; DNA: TGTGCCAGCAGCTTACGGGGGCGAGTAGCGCAAATGGAGACCCAGTACTTC
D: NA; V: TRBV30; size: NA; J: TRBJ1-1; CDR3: CAWSVSGVRTEAFF; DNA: TGTGCCTGGAGTGTAAGCGGGGTGAGGACTGAAGCTTTCTTT
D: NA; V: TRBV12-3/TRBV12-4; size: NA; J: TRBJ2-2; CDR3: CASITGQEGRELLF; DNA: TGTGCCAGCATTACCGGACAGGAGGGCCGGGAGCTGCTTTTT
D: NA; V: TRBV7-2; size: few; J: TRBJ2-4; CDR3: CASSLIGGAGNIQYF; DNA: TGTGCCAGCAGCTTGATAGGGGGGGCGGGAAACATTCAGTACTTC
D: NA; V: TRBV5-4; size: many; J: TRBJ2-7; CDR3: CASSLEVSYEQYF; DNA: TGTGCCAGCAGCTTGGAGGTCTCCTACGAGCAGTACTTC
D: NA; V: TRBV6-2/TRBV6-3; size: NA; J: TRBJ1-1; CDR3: CASSTGYTEAFF; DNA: TGTGCCAGCAGTACAGGGTACACTGAAGCTTTCTTT
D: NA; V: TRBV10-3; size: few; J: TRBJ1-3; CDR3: CAISWDRSSGNTIYF; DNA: TGTGCCATCAGTTGGGACCGCAGCTCTGGAAACACCATATATTTT
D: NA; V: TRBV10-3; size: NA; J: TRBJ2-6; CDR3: CAIPRDKSSGANVLTF; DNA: TGTGCCATCCCGCGGGACAAAAGCTCTGGGGCCAACGTCCTGACTTTC
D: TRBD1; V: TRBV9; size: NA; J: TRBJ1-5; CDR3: CASSVGPGGGQPQHF; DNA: TGTGCCAGCAGCGTAGGCCCAGGGGGCGGTCAGCCCCAGCATTTT
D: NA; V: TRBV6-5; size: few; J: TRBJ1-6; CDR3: CASSFHSGVPPGASPLHF; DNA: TGTGCCAGCAGTTTCCATAGCGGAGTTCCCCCTGGGGCTTCACCCCTCCACTTT
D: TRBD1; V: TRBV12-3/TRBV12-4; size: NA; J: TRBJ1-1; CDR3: CASSPQQGARNTEAFF; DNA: TGTGCCAGCAGTCCCCAACAGGGGGCAAGGAACACTGAAGCTTTCTTT
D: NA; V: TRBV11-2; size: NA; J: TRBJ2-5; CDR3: CASSAGLRETQYF; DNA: TGTGCCAGCAGCGCAGGGTTGCGCGAGACCCAGTACTTC
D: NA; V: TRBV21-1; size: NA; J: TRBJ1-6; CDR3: CASSRRRGNSPLHF; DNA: TGTGCCAGCAGCCGTCGGAGGGGCAATTCACCCCTCCACTTT
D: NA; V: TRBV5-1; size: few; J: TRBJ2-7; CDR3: CASRDSPYEQYF; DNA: TGCGCCAGCAGAGACAGTCCCTACGAGCAGTACTTC
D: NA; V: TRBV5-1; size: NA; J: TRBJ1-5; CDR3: CASSFGRNTQPQHF; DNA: TGCGCCAGCAGCTTTGGAAGGAATACCCAGCCCCAGCATTTT
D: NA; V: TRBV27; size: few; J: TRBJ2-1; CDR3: CASSPRFTGNEQFF; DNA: TGTGCCAGCAGTCCGCGGTTTACAGGCAATGAGCAGTTCTTC
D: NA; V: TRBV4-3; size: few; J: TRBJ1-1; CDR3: CASSGEYMNTEAFF; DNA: TGCGCCAGCAGTGGTGAGTACATGAACACTGAAGCTTTCTTT
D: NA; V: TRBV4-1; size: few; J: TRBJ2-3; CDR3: CASSQNPRFSTDTQYF; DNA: TGCGCCAGCAGCCAAAACCCCCGATTTAGCACAGATACGCAGTATTTT
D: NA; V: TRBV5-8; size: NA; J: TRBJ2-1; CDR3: CASSSGQSSYNEQFF; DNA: TGTGCCAGCAGCTCCGGTCAGAGCTCCTACAATGAGCAGTTCTTC
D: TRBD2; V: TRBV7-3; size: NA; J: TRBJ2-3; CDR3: CASSPAGVTDTQYF; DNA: TGTGCCAGCAGTCCAGCGGGGGTCACAGATACGCAGTATTTT
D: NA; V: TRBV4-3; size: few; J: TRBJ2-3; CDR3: CASSQAFMAQATYTQYF; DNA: TGCGCCAGCAGCCAGGCTTTTATGGCCCAGGCCACATATACGCAGTATTTT